The 21 T cell receptor beta chains presented below share a single source sample, sequenced in a study of T cells in Graves' hyperthyroidism and ophthalmopathy (dated by TCRdb to the late 2010s). The protocol used for the library was multiplex PCR. TCRdb records Illumina HiSeq 2000 as the sequencer. The TCR beta CDR3 regions were amplified from RNA transcripts. A first-round RT-PCR of the TCR CDR3 used the HTBI primer set with the Qiagen OneStep RT-PCR kit. Starting from the raw public reads, TCRdb applied fastp trimming at Q25, assembled clones with MiXCR and retained in-frame beta chains. Records with the same CDR3 protein are collapsed into one entry carrying the most frequent genes and DNA. The sample table shows approximately 300,000 distinct CDR3 sequences, and approximately 17% are seen once. The top ten constitute approximately 60% of the sample. The specimen was blood. The receptors come from a woman aged 55-70 years with Graves' ophthalmopathy.

The chain has TRBV5-4 and TRBJ1-1, with D unresolved. Per germline, CDR1 SGHNT and CDR2 YYREEE (reference sequence). This CDR3 spans 16 amino acids. Trimming removed 0 bases at V and 0 bases at J, with 12 bases between. CDR3 nucleotides: TGTGCCAGCAGCTTGGTAGGCCAGCTCATGAACACTGAAGCTTTCTTT. Translating it yields CASSLVGQLMNTEAFF.

CDR3 sequence reads: CSARIQGDGYTF. In DNA form, the CDR3 reads TGCAGTGCAAGAATACAGGGTGATGGCTACACCTTC. The rearrangement joins TRBV20-1 to TRBJ1-2; D perhaps matches TRBD1 (6 bases). Germline V gene sequence: CDR1 DFQATT, CDR2 SNEGSKA (reference sequence). The CDR3 is made up of 12 amino acids. The ends were cut back, 6 bases at V and 6 bases at J, with 14 bases in the middle.

This clonotype was observed at least ten times. The chain combines TRBV2 with TRBJ2-1; D is possibly TRBD2 (6 bases). The CDR3 runs to 14 residues. The germline gives CDR1 SNHLY, CDR2 FYNNEI. Trimming took off 4 bases at V and 6 bases at J, with 13 bases between the two ends. The DNA of the CDR3 is TGTGCCAGCAGTGGGGGCGGGACCACCAATGAGCAGTTCTTC. Amino acid sequence: CASSGGGTTNEQFF.

This clonotype was seen a few times. The rearrangement joins TRBV19 to TRBJ2-5; 11 nucleotides line up with TRBD2. V lost 5 bases to trimming and J lost 2 bases; unmatched junction nucleotides: 10. Germline V gene sequence: CDR1 LNHDA, CDR2 SQIVND (reference sequence). There are 17 residues in the CDR3. The CDR3 loop reads CASSHPRLAGSQETQYF. The DNA for the CDR3 is TGTGCCAGTAGTCATCCCCGACTAGCGGGGAGTCAAGAGACCCAGTACTTC.

This clonotype was seen many times. The V gene is TRBV5-5, the J gene TRBJ2-5, with D unresolved. The CDR3 loop spans 13 amino acids. Germline V gives CDR1 SGHKS, CDR2 YYEKEE (reference sequence). Trimming left V 3 bases short and J 4 bases short, with 10 bases between. The CDR3 DNA sequence: TGTGCCAGCAGCTCCTTTATGGGAGAGACCCAGTACTTC. Protein sequence: CASSSFMGETQYF. Combining the CDR3 with reference TRBV5-5 and TRBJ2-5 gives the whole variable domain DAGVTQSPTHLIKTRGQQVTLRCSPISGHKSVSWYQQVLGQGPQFIFQYYEKEERGRGNFPDRFSARQFPNYSSELNVNALLLGDSALYLCASSSFMGETQYFGPGTRLLVL.

This clonotype was picked up many times. V and J are TRBV18 and TRBJ1-1; no clear D gene. The CDR3 covers 14 residues. V was pared by 5 bases and J by 2 bases, with 12 bases between. Germline-derived CDR1 and CDR2 are KGHSH and LQKENI. This CDR3 reads CASSVGYKNTEAFF. CDR3 sequence (DNA): TGTGCCAGCTCAGTAGGATATAAAAACACTGAAGCTTTCTTT.

The rearrangement uses TRBV18 and TRBJ2-3, with D unclear. Trimming shortened V by 4 bases and J by 5 bases, and 13 bases separated the two germline ends. Germline lookup yields CDR1 KGHSH and CDR2 LQKENI. This CDR3 has 14 amino acids. The CDR3 DNA follows: TGTGCCAGCTCACTGTTATCGGACCAAGATACGCAGTATTTT. Translated, it gives CASSLLSDQDTQYF.

This chain uses TRBV7-2 with TRBJ1-2; the D gene is possibly TRBD1 (6 bases). CDR1 and CDR2 (germline): SGHTA, FQGNSA. This CDR3 is 14 amino acids long. The germline V and J ends were trimmed by 3 bases and 2 bases, with 10 bases remaining between them. The CDR3 nucleotides are TGTGCCAGCAGCTTTGACAGGAAGAACTATGGCTACACCTTC. Translation gives CASSFDRKNYGYTF.

Details on this clonotype: This may be a read error: a much more frequent sequence differs by one nucleotide. The genes are TRBV18 and TRBJ2-2; 7 nucleotides align to TRBD1. Germline values: CDR1 KGHSH, CDR2 LQKENI. CDR3 length equals 15 residues. CDR3 residues: CASSLDRVNTGEPFF. CDR3 DNA: TGTGCCAGCTCACTCGACAGGGTGAACACCGGGGAGCCGTTTTTT.

This clonotype is deemed medium-sized. The chain has TRBV18 and TRBJ1-1; the D is unclear. Per the germline V gene, CDR1 is KGHSH and CDR2 is LQKENI. V was trimmed by 8 bases and J by 1 base, leaving 11 bases between them. The CDR3 covers 13 residues. In DNA, the CDR3 is TGTGCCAGCACCTCTCAGGCGAACACTGAAGCTTTCTTT. Translation: CASTSQANTEAFF. The variable domain in full, with the rest retrieved from reference TRBV18 and TRBJ1-1, is NAGVMQNPRHLVRRRGQEARLRCSPMKGHSHVYWYRQLPEEGLKFMVYLQKENIIDESGMPKERFSAEFPKEGPSILRIQQVVRGDSAAYFCASTSQANTEAFFGQGTRLTVV.

V and J are TRBV20-1 and TRBJ1-1; 10 bases align to TRBD1. J lost 5 bases, V lost 4 bases, and 31 bases had no gene match. This CDR3 is 22 amino acids long. In germline, CDR1 is DFQATT, CDR2 SNEGSKA (reference sequence). CDR3 nucleotides: TGCAGTGCTAACCGATTAGGGGTGGGACAGGGGAATTTAGTAGCGGTATGGACTGAAGCTTTCTTT. Translated, it gives CSANRLGVGQGNLVAVWTEAFF.

This clonotype has only a few counts. V usage is TRBV5-1 and J usage is TRBJ1-2, with 7 bases matching TRBD1. The trim removed 0 bases at V and 7 bases at J, leaving 3 bases unmatched. Germline V gene sequence: CDR1 SGHRS, CDR2 YFSETQ. The CDR3 has 13 residues. The CDR3 loop reads CASSLDRGRGYTF. CDR3 DNA sequence: TGCGCCAGCAGCTTGGACAGGGGTCGTGGCTACACCTTC.

J is TRBJ2-1 and V is TRBV6-5, with 10 bases that match TRBD1. Per the germline V gene, CDR1 is MNHEY and CDR2 is SVGAGI. V shed 5 bases and J 9 bases; nucleotides not matched to a gene: 10. This CDR3 spans 15 amino acids. CDR3: CASSLDRGPFSEQFF. CDR3 in DNA: TGTGCCAGCAGTCTCGACAGGGGGCCCTTCAGTGAGCAGTTCTTC.

This clonotype was recorded many times. V usage is TRBV3-1 and J usage is TRBJ2-3; D may be TRBD2 (5 bases). V shed 4 bases and J shed 0 bases, with 14 bases lying between them. Germline assignment: CDR1 LGHDT and CDR2 YNNKEL (reference sequence). This CDR3 spans 16 amino acids. For the CDR3, the DNA is TGTGCCAGCAGCCTGACGGACTGGACTAGCACAGATACGCAGTATTTT. This gives the protein CASSLTDWTSTDTQYF.

This clonotype was counted ten times or more. This sequence joins TRBV18 and TRBJ2-3; no firm D call. The length of the CDR3 is 14 residues. The V end was cut by 0 bases, the J end by 5 bases, with 9 bases between. Germline CDR1 reads KGHSH; CDR2 reads LQKENI. CDR3 coding DNA: TGTGCCAGCTCACCACCATCTCGGCAAGATACGCAGTATTTT. It specifies CASSPPSRQDTQYF. Full variable domain (outside the CDR3, taken from reference TRBV18 and TRBJ2-3): NAGVMQNPRHLVRRRGQEARLRCSPMKGHSHVYWYRQLPEEGLKFMVYLQKENIIDESGMPKERFSAEFPKEGPSILRIQQVVRGDSAAYFCASSPPSRQDTQYFGPGTRLTVL.

As to this clonotype: One base away lies a much larger clone, so this may be a sequencing read error. The chain has TRBV12-3 or TRBV12-4 and TRBJ1-5, with D uncertain. This CDR3 comprises 11 residues. The chain's CDR3 is CASSLSQPRHF. The DNA for the CDR3 is TGTGCCAGCAGTTTGAGTCAGCCCCGGCATTTT.

This clonotype was detected ten times or more. DNA for the CDR3: TGCGCCAGCAGCTTAGACGGACACACCGGGGAGCTGTTTTTT. Translation: CASSLDGHTGELFF. The chain is built from TRBV5-1 and TRBJ2-2; D is uncertain. Trimming pared 2 bases from V and 3 bases from J, leaving 8 bases between. From germline, CDR1 is SGHRS and CDR2 YFSETQ. CDR3 size: 14 residues.

This clonotype was counted many times. The V call is TRBV20-1, the J call TRBJ2-7; D may match TRBD1 or TRBD2 (5 bases each). The germline V and J ends were trimmed by 3 bases and 2 bases, with 11 bases remaining between them. In germline, CDR1 is DFQATT, CDR2 SNEGSKA (reference sequence). This CDR3 is built from 13 residues. The CDR3 sequence is CSASPRDPYEQYF. The CDR3 nucleotides are TGCAGTGCTAGCCCCAGGGACCCCTACGAGCAGTACTTC.

The sample holds many counts of this clonotype. V and J are TRBV7-8 and TRBJ2-3; no clear D gene. This CDR3 comprises 14 residues. Germline CDR1 and CDR2: SGHVS and FQNEAQ. Trimming took off 2 bases at V and 1 base at J, with 7 bases between the two ends. In nucleotides, the CDR3 is TGTGCCAGCAGCTTATTTGGGCGCACAGATACGCAGTATTTT. Protein sequence: CASSLFGRTDTQYF.

In this sample, this clonotype turned up many times. This rearrangement joins TRBV12-5 to TRBJ1-1, with D maybe TRBD1 (6 bases). Germline V lookup: CDR1 LGHNT, CDR2 FRNRAP. V was shortened by 9 bases and J by 5 bases, with 19 bases between the two germline ends. This CDR3 has 14 amino acids. DNA for the CDR3: TGTGCTAGCAACCCTCGGGGGCCGGGGACTGAAGCTTTCTTT. This sequence encodes CASNPRGPGTEAFF.

There are many counts of this clonotype. This sequence joins TRBV3-1 and TRBJ1-3; TRBD1 matches 9 bases. Germline V lookup: CDR1 LGHDT, CDR2 YNNKEL (reference sequence). V lost 4 bases, J lost 0 bases, and 7 bases stayed unmatched. CDR3 length equals 17 residues. Here the CDR3 DNA reads TGTGCCAGCAGCCTGGGACAGGGAGTGATCTCTGGAAACACCATATATTTT. The encoded protein is CASSLGQGVISGNTIYF.